The 5 T cell receptor beta chains presented below share a single source sample, sequenced in a study of graft-versus-host responses after intestinal transplantation. TCRdb's table, derived via immunoSEQ multiplex PCR, lists solely in-frame clones and lacks some. Among about 9,300 clones, approximately 89% were seen once, and the ten largest hold around 2.5%. The sequencing here drew on PBMCs, taken about 47 days after intestinal transplant. The source of these receptors is a human patient who received an intestinal transplant, so some T cells may come from the graft donor.

Here the CDR3 reads CSVEDKAAGQGYGYTF. As DNA, the CDR3 is TGCAGCGTTGAAGATAAGGCTGCGGGACAGGGCTATGGCTACACCTTC. J is TRBJ1-2 and V is TRBV29-1; the match to TRBD1 covers 9 bases. V gave up 0 bases and J gave up 4 bases; unmatched junction bases: 9. The germline V gene has CDR1 SQVTM and CDR2 ANQGSEA. The CDR3 is made up of 16 amino acids.

CDR3 in DNA: TGTGCCAGCAGCACAGGGACTGTTGGCGGGGAGCTGTTTTTT. Its translation: CASSTGTVGGELFF. V and J are TRBV7-7 and TRBJ2-2; D may be TRBD1 or TRBD2 (6 bases each). CDR1 SSHAT and CDR2 FNYEAQ come from the germline V gene (reference sequence). The CDR3 totals 14 residues. Deletions cut 5 bases from V and 7 bases from J, with 14 bases between.

The chain employs TRBV9 and TRBJ2-7, with D perhaps TRBD2 (5 bases). V was clipped by 4 bases and J by 2 bases, with 19 bases between them. CDR1 is SGDLS and CDR2 is YYNGEE in the germline V gene. CDR3 length equals 16 residues. The CDR3 here is CASSLAPRWRPYEQYF. CDR3 DNA sequence: TGTGCCAGCAGCCTCGCTCCAAGATGGAGGCCCTACGAGCAGTACTTC.

J is TRBJ1-2 and V is TRBV4-1; no firm D call. V was clipped by 0 bases and J by 8 bases, with 4 bases between them. CDR3 length: 11 residues. CDR1 and CDR2 (germline): MGHRA, YSYEKL. CDR3 loop: CASSQDGGYTF. The DNA of the CDR3 is TGCGCCAGCAGCCAAGATGGCGGCTACACCTTC.

The chain links TRBV4-2 to TRBJ2-1; D perhaps matches TRBD1 (5 bases). V was trimmed by 3 bases and J by 0 bases, leaving 12 bases between them. CDR1 is LGHNA, CDR2 YNFKEQ, per germline. The CDR3 runs 16 residues. The DNA of the CDR3 is TGTGCCAGCAGCCATTTACAGGCCGACTCCTACAATGAGCAGTTCTTC. Its protein product is CASSHLQADSYNEQFF.